This T cell receptor beta chain was captured by sequencing in a study of blood T cell repertoires in COVID-19. About the research overall: The United States, Italy and Spain were the sources of the acute and convalescent COVID-19 samples. Sample material is recorded as cDNA or gDNA derived from T cells, B-cell-depleted T cells, or PBMCs.

V was clipped by 4 bases and J by 8 bases; unmatched bases: 14. Germline CDR1 SGHRS, CDR2 YFSETQ. The CDR3 loop spans 16 amino acids. A few counts support this clone. Libraries were prepared by immunoSEQ multiplex PCR; TCRdb keeps only in-frame clonotypes and omits some of them. Counted here are some 96,000 clones, 80% occurring once; the ten biggest clones make up over 10%. This chain connects TRBV5-1 to TRBJ1-5; 8 bases fit TRBD1. The source is a woman aged 70 to 79 with acute or convalescent COVID-19. The specimen was peripheral blood. The CDR3, as DNA: TGCGCCAGCAGCCTCAGTGGACAGGGCGGTCAGGAGCCCCAGCATTTT. Its protein is CASSLSGQGGQEPQHF.